A single sample is the source of the 12 T cell receptor beta chains below, sequenced in a study of T cell responses to AZD1222 COVID-19 vaccine. The protocol was immunoSEQ multiplex PCR, while the TCRdb copy is restricted to in-frame clones and leaves out a portion. The data contain more than 150,000 clones, roughly 91% of them singletons. This specimen was peripheral blood, taken 28 days after the second AZD1222 dose. The receptors derive from an adult who received the AZD1222 COVID-19 vaccine.

The V call is TRBV28, the J call TRBJ1-6; D gene uncertain. There are 12 residues in the CDR3. Germline assignment: CDR1 MDHEN and CDR2 SYDVKM. V lost 6 bases and J lost 11, with 11 bases in between. CDR3 region: CASSSLLTPLHF. In nucleotides, the CDR3 is TGTGCCAGCAGCTCCCTTTTGACACCCCTCCACTTT. Looking up the rest from reference TRBV28 and TRBJ1-6 gives the full variable domain: DVKVTQSSRYLVKRTGEKVFLECVQDMDHENMFWYRQDPGLGLRLIYFSYDVKMKEKGDIPEGYSVSREKKERFSLILESASTNQTSMYLCASSSLLTPLHFGNGTRLTVT.

This chain joins TRBV2 and TRBJ2-5; maybe TRBD2 (5 bases). The CDR3 runs 16 residues. The germline CDR1 and CDR2 sequences are SNHLY and FYNNEI. The V and J ends lost 3 bases and 4 bases respectively, with 18 bases between them. DNA for the CDR3: TGTGCCAGCAGTGATTTCGGGGTTGGGCCGGGAGAGACCCAGTACTTC. Its protein product is CASSDFGVGPGETQYF.

In the case of this clone: This may be a read error, as it is one base from a much larger clone. Additional DNA sequences in this sample encode the identical CDR3. The rearrangement joins TRBV4-3 to TRBJ2-7; tentatively, D is TRBD1 or TRBD2 (5 bases each). V lost 0 bases to trimming and J lost 3 bases, with 6 bases between them. This CDR3 comprises 13 residues. Germline loops: CDR1 LGHNA, CDR2 YSLEER. Here the CDR3 reads CASSQDGGYEQYF. Written as DNA, the CDR3 is TGCGCCAGCAGCCAAGATGGGGGCTACGAGCAGTACTTC.

The gene calls are TRBV24-1 and TRBJ2-3; no clear D. The germline V and J ends were trimmed by 4 bases and 1 base, with 2 bases remaining between them. The CDR3 is 12 amino acids. Germline V gene data show CDR1 as KGHDR and CDR2 as SFDVKD. CDR3 sequence reads: CATSERTDTQYF. The CDR3 DNA follows: TGTGCCACCAGTGAACGCACAGATACGCAGTATTTT.

The chain joins TRBV4-1 to TRBJ2-3; the match to TRBD2 covers 7 bases. Unmatched junction bases numbered 13, after V lost 0 bases and J lost 4 bases. The germline V gene has CDR1 MGHRA and CDR2 YSYEKL. This CDR3 has 18 residues. The DNA for the CDR3 is TGCGCCAGCAGCCAAGATGCGTCTAGCGGACTGGCTTCAGATACGCAGTATTTT. It encodes CASSQDASSGLASDTQYF.

CDR3 bases: TGTGCCAGCAGTTCCGGACCGGGGGCTGAAGCTTTCTTT. Protein: CASSSGPGAEAFF. The chain has TRBV6-2 or TRBV6-3 and TRBJ1-1, with D maybe TRBD1 (5 bases). Germline V gene data show CDR1 as MNHEY and CDR2 as SVGEGT. V lost 4 bases, J lost 6 bases, and 12 bases lay in between. This CDR3 contains 13 residues.

This clone came up once. The V call is TRBV5-4, the J call TRBJ2-7; 8 bases are a match to TRBD2. The junction had 5 bases not matched to a gene; V was cut back by 1 base and J by 2 bases. Germline V CDR1 and CDR2: SGHNT, YYREEE (reference sequence). The CDR3 extends over 15 amino acids. The CDR3: CASSLPREGAYEQYF. As DNA, the CDR3 is TGTGCCAGCAGCTTGCCCCGGGAGGGGGCCTACGAGCAGTACTTC.

In its sample, this clone ranks as medium-sized. CDR3 amino acids: CASSPAGGYNEQFF. CDR3 sequence (DNA): TGTGCCAGCAGTCCCGCGGGGGGATACAATGAGCAGTTCTTC. The chain recombines TRBV2 with TRBJ2-1; 8 positions match TRBD2. CDR1 SNHLY and CDR2 FYNNEI come from the germline V gene. CDR3 size: 14 residues. The junction had 4 bases not matched to a gene; V was cut back by 5 bases and J by 4 bases.

The V gene is TRBV28, the J gene TRBJ2-7; a weak D match, TRBD2 (6 bases). The CDR3 is 14 residues long. Trimming took 6 bases from V and 6 from J, leaving 18 bases between them. Germline CDR1 MDHEN, CDR2 SYDVKM. In DNA form, the CDR3 reads TGTGCCAGCAGACCCCCGGGACTCAGGCTCGAGCAGTACTTC. Residues: CASRPPGLRLEQYF.

The rearrangement links TRBV7-8 to TRBJ2-7, with a possible D match to TRBD2 (6 bases). The V end lost 5 bases, the J end lost 3 bases, and 14 bases lay between the germline ends. Germline values: CDR1 SGHVS, CDR2 FQNEAQ. This CDR3 region has 14 residues. The CDR3 DNA reads as TGTGCCAGCAGCCGGGAGAGGTCGTTCTACGAGCAGTACTTC. This codes for CASSRERSFYEQYF. The variable domain in full, with the rest retrieved from reference TRBV7-8 and TRBJ2-7, is GAGVSQSPRYKVAKRGQDVALRCDPISGHVSLFWYQQALGQGPEFLTYFQNEAQLDKSGLPSDRFFAERPEGSVSTLKIQRTQQEDSAVYLCASSRERSFYEQYFGPGTRLTVT.

The chain joins TRBV7-3 to TRBJ2-1; no definite D call. V was pared by 5 bases and J by 14 bases, with 22 bases between. Germline CDR1 reads SGHTA; CDR2 reads FQGTGA. The CDR3 runs 14 residues. CDR3 in DNA: TGTGCCAGCAGCGTCCATTATGCAGGCCGGAGTAAGTTCTTC. It translates to CASSVHYAGRSKFF.

This chain connects TRBV7-8 to TRBJ1-3; the D gene is possibly TRBD1 (5 bases). Trimming shortened V by 6 bases and J by 1 base, and 16 bases separated the two germline ends. Germline V lookup: CDR1 SGHVS, CDR2 FQNEAQ. The length of the CDR3 is 16 residues. The CDR3: CASRQTGVASGNTIYF. CDR3 bases: TGTGCCAGCAGACAAACAGGAGTAGCGTCTGGAAACACCATATATTTT.